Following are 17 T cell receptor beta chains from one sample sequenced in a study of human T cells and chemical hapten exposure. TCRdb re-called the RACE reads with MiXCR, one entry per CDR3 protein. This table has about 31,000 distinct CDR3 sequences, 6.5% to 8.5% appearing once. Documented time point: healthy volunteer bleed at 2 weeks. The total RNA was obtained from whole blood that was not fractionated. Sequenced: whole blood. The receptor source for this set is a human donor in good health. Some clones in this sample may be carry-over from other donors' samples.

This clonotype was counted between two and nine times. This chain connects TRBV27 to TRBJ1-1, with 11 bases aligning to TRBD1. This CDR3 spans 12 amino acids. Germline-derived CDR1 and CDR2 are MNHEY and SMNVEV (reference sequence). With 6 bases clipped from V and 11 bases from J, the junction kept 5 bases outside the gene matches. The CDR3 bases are TGTGCCAGCAGCCGGACAGGGGGCTCTGCTTTCTTT. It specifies CASSRTGGSAFF.

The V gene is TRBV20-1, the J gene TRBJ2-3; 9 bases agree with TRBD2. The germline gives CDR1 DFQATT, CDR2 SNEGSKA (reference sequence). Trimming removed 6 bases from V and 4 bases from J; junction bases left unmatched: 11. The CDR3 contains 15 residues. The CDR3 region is CSAQTGTSMADTQYF. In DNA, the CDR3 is TGCAGTGCCCAGACCGGGACTAGCATGGCAGATACGCAGTATTTT.

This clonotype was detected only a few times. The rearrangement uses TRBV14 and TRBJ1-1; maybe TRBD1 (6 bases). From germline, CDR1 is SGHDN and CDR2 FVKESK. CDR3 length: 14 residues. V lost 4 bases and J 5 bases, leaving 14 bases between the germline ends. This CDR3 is CASSRTGSRTEAFF. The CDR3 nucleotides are TGTGCCAGCAGCCGCACAGGGAGTAGGACTGAAGCTTTCTTT.

The CDR3 region has the DNA TGTGCCAGCAGCAGGGACCTGGGACAGTCTTCCTACAATGAGCAGTTCTTC. It encodes CASSRDLGQSSYNEQFF. The chain recombines TRBV5-4 with TRBJ2-1, with 7 bases that match TRBD1. The V gene's germline CDR1 is SGHNT and CDR2 YYREEE (reference sequence). The length of the CDR3 is 17 residues. With V trimmed by 4 bases and J by 1 base, 11 bases remained unmatched.

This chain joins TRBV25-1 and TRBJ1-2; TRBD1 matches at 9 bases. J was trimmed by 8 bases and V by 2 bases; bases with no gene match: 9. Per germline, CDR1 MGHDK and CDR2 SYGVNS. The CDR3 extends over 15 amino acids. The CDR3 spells CASSETTGGAEGYTF. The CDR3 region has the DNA TGTGCCAGCAGTGAAACAACAGGGGGCGCGGAAGGCTACACCTTC.

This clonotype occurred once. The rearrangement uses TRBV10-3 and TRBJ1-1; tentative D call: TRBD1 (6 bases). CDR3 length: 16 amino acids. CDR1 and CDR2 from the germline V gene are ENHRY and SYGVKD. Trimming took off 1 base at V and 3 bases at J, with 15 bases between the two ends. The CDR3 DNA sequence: TGTGCCATCAGTGAGTTCCTGGGCAGGGGAGACACTGAAGCTTTCTTT. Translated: CAISEFLGRGDTEAFF.

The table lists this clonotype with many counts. CDR3 DNA: TGTGCCAGCAGATTCTCCCGGGACAGAAGGGGCGGGGCTAGGATCACTGAAGCTTTCTTT. Its translation is CASRFSRDRRGGARITEAFF. The rearrangement uses TRBV6-5 and TRBJ1-1, with 7 bases lining up with TRBD1. This CDR3 is built from 20 residues. The V gene's germline CDR1 is MNHEY and CDR2 SVGAGI. With 6 bases clipped from V and 4 bases from J, the junction kept 26 bases outside the gene matches.

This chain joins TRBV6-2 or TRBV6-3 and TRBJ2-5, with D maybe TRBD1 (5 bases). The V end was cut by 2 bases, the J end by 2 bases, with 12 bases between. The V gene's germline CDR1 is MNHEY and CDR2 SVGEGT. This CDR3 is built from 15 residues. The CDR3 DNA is TGTGCCAGCAGTTACCGTGGGGCCAGACAAGAGACCCAGTACTTC. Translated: CASSYRGARQETQYF.

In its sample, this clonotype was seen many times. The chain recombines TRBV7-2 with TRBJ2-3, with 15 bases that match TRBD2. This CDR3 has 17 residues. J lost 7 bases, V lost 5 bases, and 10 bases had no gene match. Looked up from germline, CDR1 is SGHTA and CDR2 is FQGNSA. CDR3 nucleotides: TGTGCCAGCAGCCAAGGACTAGCGGGAGGGTATGAGAATACGCAGTATTTT. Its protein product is CASSQGLAGGYENTQYF.

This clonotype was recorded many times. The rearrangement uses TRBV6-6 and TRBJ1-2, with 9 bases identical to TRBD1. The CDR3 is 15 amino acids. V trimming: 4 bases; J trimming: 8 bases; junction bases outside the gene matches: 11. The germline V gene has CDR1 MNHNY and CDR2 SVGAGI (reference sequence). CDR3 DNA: TGTGCCAGCAGTTGGTCCACTGGGACAGGGTCGGGCTACACCTTC. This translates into CASSWSTGTGSGYTF.

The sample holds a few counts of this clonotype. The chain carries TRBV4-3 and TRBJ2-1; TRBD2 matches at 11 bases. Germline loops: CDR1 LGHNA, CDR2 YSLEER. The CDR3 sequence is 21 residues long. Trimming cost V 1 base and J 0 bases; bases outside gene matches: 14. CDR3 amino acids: CASSQGPVPSGGPSSYNEQFF. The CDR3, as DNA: TGCGCCAGCAGCCAAGGGCCCGTGCCTAGCGGGGGGCCGAGCTCCTACAATGAGCAGTTCTTC.

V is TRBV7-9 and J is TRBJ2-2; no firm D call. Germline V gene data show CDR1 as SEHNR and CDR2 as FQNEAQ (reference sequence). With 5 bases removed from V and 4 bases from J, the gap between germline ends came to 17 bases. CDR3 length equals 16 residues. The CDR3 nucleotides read TGTGCCAGCAGCCGTTACGGACCGAAGGGCACCGGGGAGCTGTTTTTT. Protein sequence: CASSRYGPKGTGELFF.

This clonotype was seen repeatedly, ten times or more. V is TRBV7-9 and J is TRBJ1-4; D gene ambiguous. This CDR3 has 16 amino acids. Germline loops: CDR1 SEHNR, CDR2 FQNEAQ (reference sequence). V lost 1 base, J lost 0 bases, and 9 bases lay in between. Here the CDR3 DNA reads TGTGCCAGCAGCTTAGACGGCTATGCAACTAATGAAAAACTGTTTTTT. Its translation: CASSLDGYATNEKLFF.

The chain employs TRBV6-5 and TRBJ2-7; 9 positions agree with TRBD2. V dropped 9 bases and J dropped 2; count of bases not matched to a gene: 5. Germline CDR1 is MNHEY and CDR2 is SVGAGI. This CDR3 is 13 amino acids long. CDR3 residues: CASQLAGTYEQYF. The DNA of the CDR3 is TGTGCCAGTCAGCTAGCGGGAACCTACGAGCAGTACTTC.

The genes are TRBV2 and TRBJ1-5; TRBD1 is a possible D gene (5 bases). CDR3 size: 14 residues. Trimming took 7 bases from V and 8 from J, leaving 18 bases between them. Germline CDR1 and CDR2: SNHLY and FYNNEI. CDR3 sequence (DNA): TGTGCCAGCAACTCGGACACGCGTAATAAGCCCCAGCATTTT. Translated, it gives CASNSDTRNKPQHF.

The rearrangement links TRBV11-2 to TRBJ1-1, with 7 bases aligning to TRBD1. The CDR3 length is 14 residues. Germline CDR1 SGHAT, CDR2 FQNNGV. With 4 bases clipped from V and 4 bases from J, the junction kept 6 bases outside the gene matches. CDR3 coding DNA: TGTGCCAGCAGCTACAACAGGGGAGGCACTGAAGCTTTCTTT. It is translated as CASSYNRGGTEAFF.

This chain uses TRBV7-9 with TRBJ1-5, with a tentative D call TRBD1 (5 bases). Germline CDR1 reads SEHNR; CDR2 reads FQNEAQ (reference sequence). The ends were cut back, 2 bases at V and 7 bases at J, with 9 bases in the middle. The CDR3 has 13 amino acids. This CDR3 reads CASSLRGGQPQHF. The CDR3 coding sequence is TGTGCCAGCAGCTTAAGGGGAGGGCAGCCCCAGCATTTT. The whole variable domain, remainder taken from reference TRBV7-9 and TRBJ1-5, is DTGVSQNPRHKITKRGQNVTFRCDPISEHNRLYWYRQTLGQGPEFLTYFQNEAQLEKSRLLSDRFSAERPKGSFSTLEIQRTEQGDSAMYLCASSLRGGQPQHFGDGTRLSIL.